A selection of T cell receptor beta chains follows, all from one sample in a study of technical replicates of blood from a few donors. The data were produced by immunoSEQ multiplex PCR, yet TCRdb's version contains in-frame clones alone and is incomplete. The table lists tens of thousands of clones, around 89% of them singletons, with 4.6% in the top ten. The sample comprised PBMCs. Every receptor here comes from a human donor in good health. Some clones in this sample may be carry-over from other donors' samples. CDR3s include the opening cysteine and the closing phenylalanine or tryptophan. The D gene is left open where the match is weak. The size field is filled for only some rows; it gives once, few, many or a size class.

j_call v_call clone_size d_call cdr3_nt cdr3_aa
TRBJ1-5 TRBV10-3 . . TGTGCCATCAGTACGGGGGGCATAGGCAATCAGCCCCAGCATTTT CAISTGGIGNQPQHF
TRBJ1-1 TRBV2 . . TGTGCCAGCAGTCGATACGCGCCGAGAGAGACTGAAGCTTTCTTT CASSRYAPRETEAFF
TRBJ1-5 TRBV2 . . TGTGCCAGCAGTGGGGGGGGTGCGCCCCAGCATTTT CASSGGGAPQHF
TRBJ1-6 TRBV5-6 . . TGTGCCAGCAGCTTGGCTGGGCTGAGTAATTCACCCCTCCACTTT CASSLAGLSNSPLHF
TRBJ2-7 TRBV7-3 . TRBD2 TGTGCCAGCAGCTTAATTAGCGGGGGTTTGTCCGAGCAGTACTTC CASSLISGGLSEQYF
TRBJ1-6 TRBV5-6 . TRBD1 TGTGCCAGCAGCTTGGTTCAGGGGGCAGGGTCACCCCTCCACTTT CASSLVQGAGSPLHF
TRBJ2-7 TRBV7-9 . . TGTGCCAGCAGCTTAAGCGGGCTAGTTTACGAGCAGTACTTC CASSLSGLVYEQYF
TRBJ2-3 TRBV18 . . TGTGCCAGCTCACCTCCAGGGGGGACAGATACGCAGTATTTT CASSPPGGTDTQYF
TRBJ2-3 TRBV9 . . TGTGCCAGCAGAGCCCTTAGCGGCACAGATACGCAGTATTTT CASRALSGTDTQYF
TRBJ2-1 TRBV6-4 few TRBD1 TGTGCCAGCAGTGGGGGACAGGGGCCCGACCTTGAGCAGTTCTTC CASSGGQGPDLEQFF
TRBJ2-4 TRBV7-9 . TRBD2 TGTGCCAGCAGCCTGGGGTTGGGGTTAGCGGGAGGTTCAAACATTCAGTACTTC CASSLGLGLAGGSNIQYF
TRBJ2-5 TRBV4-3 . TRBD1 TGCGCCAGCAGCCCAGGGACAGGGGGTGTAGAGACCCAGTACTTC CASSPGTGGVETQYF
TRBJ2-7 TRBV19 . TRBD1 TGTGCCAGTAGGGGACAGGGAATCTACGAGCAGTACTTC CASRGQGIYEQYF
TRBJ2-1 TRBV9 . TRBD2 TGTGCCAGCAGCGCTGGACTAGCGGGGTCGATAAGGGAGCAGTTCTTC CASSAGLAGSIREQFF
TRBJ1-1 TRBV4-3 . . TGCGCCAGCAGCTCAGATTGGCGGGGGGGGAACACTGAAGCTTTCTTT CASSSDWRGGNTEAFF
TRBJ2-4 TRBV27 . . TGTGCCAGCAGTTCGACCCGGGACAGTGGGGGGACCAAAAACATTCAGTACTTC CASSSTRDSGGTKNIQYF
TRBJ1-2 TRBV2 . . TGTGCCAGCAGTGAAGCGCTTCGGGGTTGGAGTGGCTACACCTTC CASSEALRGWSGYTF